Reported below is one TCR beta chain. Profiling of TCR beta VDJ combinations and CDR3 sequences used genomic DNA as template. Using its own MiXCR run on the reads, TCRdb lists one record per CDR3 protein. The sample has a few hundred thousand distinct CDR3 sequences; 50% to 70% are singletons. The data are from a study of CD8+CD57+ T cells in acquired aplastic anemia. The clonotype was recovered from a human donor with severe aplastic anemia or a healthy control (not recorded which). Material: sorted CD4+, CD8+, or CD8+CD57+ T cells (not recorded which) from PBMCs.

In DNA form, the CDR3 reads TGTGCCAGCAGCTTAGGGCCCATTATGGAGCAGTACTTC. Protein: CASSLGPIMEQYF. This chain links TRBV7-9 with TRBJ2-7; D not certain. Between the trimmed V and J ends, which lost 1 base and 7 bases, there was a span of 11 bases. CDR1 is SEHNR and CDR2 is FQNEAQ in the germline V gene (reference sequence). The CDR3 spans 13 residues.